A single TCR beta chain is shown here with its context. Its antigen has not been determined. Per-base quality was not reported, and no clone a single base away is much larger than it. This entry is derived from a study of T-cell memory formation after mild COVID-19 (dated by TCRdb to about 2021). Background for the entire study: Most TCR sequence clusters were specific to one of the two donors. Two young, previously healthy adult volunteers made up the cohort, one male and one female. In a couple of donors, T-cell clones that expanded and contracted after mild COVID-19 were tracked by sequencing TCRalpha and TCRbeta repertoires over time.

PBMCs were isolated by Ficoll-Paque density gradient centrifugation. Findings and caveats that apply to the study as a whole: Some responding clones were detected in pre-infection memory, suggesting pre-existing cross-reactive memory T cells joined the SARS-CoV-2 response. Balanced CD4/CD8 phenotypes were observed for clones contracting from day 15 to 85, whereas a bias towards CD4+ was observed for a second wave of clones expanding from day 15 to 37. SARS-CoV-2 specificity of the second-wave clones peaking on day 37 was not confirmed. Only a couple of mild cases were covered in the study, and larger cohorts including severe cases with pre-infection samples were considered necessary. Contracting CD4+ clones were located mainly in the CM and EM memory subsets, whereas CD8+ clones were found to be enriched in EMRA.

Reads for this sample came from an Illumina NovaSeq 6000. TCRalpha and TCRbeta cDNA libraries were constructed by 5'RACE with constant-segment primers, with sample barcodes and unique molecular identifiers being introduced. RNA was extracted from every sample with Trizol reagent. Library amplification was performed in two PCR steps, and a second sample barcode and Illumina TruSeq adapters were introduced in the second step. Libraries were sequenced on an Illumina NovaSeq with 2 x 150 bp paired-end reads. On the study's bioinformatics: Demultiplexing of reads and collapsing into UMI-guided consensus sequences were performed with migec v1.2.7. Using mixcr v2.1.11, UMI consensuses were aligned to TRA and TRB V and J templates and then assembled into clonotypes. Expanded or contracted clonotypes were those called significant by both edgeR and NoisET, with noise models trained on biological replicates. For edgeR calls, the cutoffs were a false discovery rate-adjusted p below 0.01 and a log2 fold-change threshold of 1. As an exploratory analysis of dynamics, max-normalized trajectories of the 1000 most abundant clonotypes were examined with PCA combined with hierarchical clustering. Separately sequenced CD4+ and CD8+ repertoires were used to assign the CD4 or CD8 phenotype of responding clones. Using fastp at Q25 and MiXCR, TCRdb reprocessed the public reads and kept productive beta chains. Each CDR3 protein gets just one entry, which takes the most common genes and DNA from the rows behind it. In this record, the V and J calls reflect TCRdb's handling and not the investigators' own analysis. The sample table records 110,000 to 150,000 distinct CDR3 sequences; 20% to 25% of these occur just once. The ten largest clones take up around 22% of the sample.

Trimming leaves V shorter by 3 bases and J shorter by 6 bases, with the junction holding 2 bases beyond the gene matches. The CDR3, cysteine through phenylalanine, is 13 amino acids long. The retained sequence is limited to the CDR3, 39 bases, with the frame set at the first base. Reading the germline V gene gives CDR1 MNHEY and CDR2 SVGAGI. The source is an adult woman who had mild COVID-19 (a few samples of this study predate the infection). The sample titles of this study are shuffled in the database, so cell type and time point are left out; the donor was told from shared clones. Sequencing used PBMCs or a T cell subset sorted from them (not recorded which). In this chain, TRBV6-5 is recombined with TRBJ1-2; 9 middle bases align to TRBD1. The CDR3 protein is CASSYGQGNGYTF. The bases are TGTGCCAGCAGTTATGGACAGGGGAATGGCTACACCTTC.